Shown below are 5 T cell receptor beta chains from a single sample sequenced in a study of beta chain features in type 1 diabetes. Study-wide results and limits: TCRB CDR3 length was moderately but significantly reduced in all four CD4+ subsets of Type 1 diabetes patients.

TCRB transcripts that were expressed got sequenced, as all of the isolated RNA had been reverse transcribed. Sequencing used immunoSEQ multiplex PCR; TCRdb keeps in-frame clones, though not all of them. Of about 240,000 clones in the sample, more than 11% were seen once. The antigens these receptors bind are not known. The sequencing sample was made of naive CD4+ T cells from blood. The receptors derive from a man in his thirties or forties with type 1 diabetes.

The chain recombines TRBV9 with TRBJ2-2; 11 bases align to TRBD1. V lost 7 bases to trimming and J lost 7 bases; unmatched junction nucleotides: 6. This CDR3 spans 14 amino acids. Germline lookup yields CDR1 SGDLS and CDR2 YYNGEE. For the CDR3, the DNA is TGTGCCAGCGGCGGACAGGGGGCCGTCGGGGAGCTGTTTTTT. Encoded protein: CASGGQGAVGELFF.

The rearrangement links TRBV9 to TRBJ2-5, with TRBD2 matching 11 bases. The CDR3 runs to 15 residues. The germline V gene encodes CDR1 SGDLS and CDR2 YYNGEE. With V trimmed by 2 bases and J by 6 bases, 6 bases remained unmatched. CDR3 in amino acids: CASSVTSGGPQTQYF. The CDR3 DNA is TGTGCCAGCAGCGTTACTAGCGGGGGCCCCCAGACCCAGTACTTC. Drawing the rest from reference TRBV9 and TRBJ2-5, the complete variable domain is DSGVTQTPKHLITATGQRVTLRCSPRSGDLSVYWYQQSLDQGLQFLIQYYNGEERAKGNILERFSAQQFPDLHSELNLSSLELGDSALYFCASSVTSGGPQTQYFGPGTRLLVL.

This clone has just a few counts. The CDR3 DNA sequence: TGTGCCAGCACCCTGGGAGGGTCTACCTACGAGCAGTACTTC. The encoded protein is CASTLGGSTYEQYF. The chain combines TRBV7-2 with TRBJ2-7, with 7 bases fitting TRBD2. The CDR3 contains 14 residues. Germline V gene lookup returns CDR1 SGHTA and CDR2 FQGNSA. V dropped 7 bases and J dropped 2; count of bases not matched to a gene: 8.

J is TRBJ1-1 and V is TRBV7-2; no firm D call. CDR1 is SGHTA, CDR2 FQGNSA, per germline. The V gene lost 5 bases and the J gene lost 6 bases, with 13 bases spanning the gap. The CDR3 length is 13 residues. This chain's CDR3 is CASSLREVSEAFF. CDR3 DNA: TGTGCCAGCAGCCTTAGAGAGGTATCTGAAGCTTTCTTT. Full variable domain (remainder filled in from reference TRBV7-2 and TRBJ1-1): GAGVSQSPSNKVTEKGKDVELRCDPISGHTALYWYRQSLGQGLEFLIYFQGNSAPDKSGLPSDRFSAERTGGSVSTLTIQRTQQEDSAVYLCASSLREVSEAFFGQGTRLTVV.

The chain has TRBV2 and TRBJ1-2; TRBD1 might be the D (6 bases). CDR3 size: 12 residues. The V and J ends lost 6 bases and 2 bases respectively, with 7 bases between them. Looked up from germline, CDR1 is SNHLY and CDR2 is FYNNEI. CDR3 coding DNA: TGTGCCAGCAGCACAGGGAACTATGGCTACACCTTC. Residues: CASSTGNYGYTF.